The clone carrying this TCR beta chain was recorded at least ten times. The germline V gene encodes CDR1 SGHTA and CDR2 FQGNSA. The CDR3 loop spans 16 amino acids. The ends lost 5 bases at V and 2 bases at J; junction bases unmatched: 5. As originally analysed: Samples had a median of 95,638 TCRs, ranging roughly 20,000 to 750,000. MiXCR was run by TCRdb on the 5' RACE reads, yielding one entry per CDR3 protein. The V and J calls and clone size come from TCRdb's table, not from the authors' own analysis. The sample has more than 75,000 distinct CDR3 sequences, around a sixth seen once. Whole blood, unfractionated, served as the material for total RNA extraction. The entry originates in a study of human T cells and chemical hapten exposure.

This clonotype was sampled from a female donor in good health. The rearrangement joins TRBV7-2 to TRBJ2-7; 14 nucleotides line up with TRBD2. CDR3 nucleotide sequence: TGTGCCAGCAGCCCGGGACTAGCGGGAGTCCCCTACGAGCAGTACTTC. This gives the protein CASSPGLAGVPYEQYF. The full variable domain, its missing parts supplied by reference TRBV7-2 and TRBJ2-7, is GAGVSQSPSNKVTEKGKDVELRCDPISGHTALYWYRQSLGQGLEFLIYFQGNSAPDKSGLPSDRFSAERTGGSVSTLTIQRTQQEDSAVYLCASSPGLAGVPYEQYFGPGTRLTVT.